This T cell receptor beta chain was recorded in a study of spatial heterogeneity in lung cancer. Study in general: The donor population consisted of approximately 79 patients with untreated, early-stage non-small cell lung cancer.

The germline gives CDR1 ENHRY, CDR2 SYGVKD. The CDR3 sequence is 12 residues long. V was shortened by 2 bases and J by 3 bases, with 2 bases between the two germline ends. Regarding time point: blood at routine non-recurrence follow-up after resection. Frozen PBMC, nontumor lung or tumor provided whole RNA, which was sequenced unsorted. Every TCR cDNA molecule bore a unique molecular identifier. In TCRdb, the 5' RACE reads were re-called with MiXCR into one record per CDR3 protein. The sample includes 95,000 to 130,000 distinct CDR3 sequences, over 9% of them seen just once. This clonotype was detected many times.

This clonotype was obtained from a male donor with early-stage non-small cell lung cancer. This sequence joins TRBV10-3 and TRBJ2-1; D gene ambiguous. Sequenced material: PBMCs, taken at follow-up. Here the CDR3 reads CAISEGYNEQFF. The CDR3 coding sequence is TGTGCCATCAGTGAGGGCTACAATGAGCAGTTCTTC.